The 22 T cell receptor beta chains reported below all come from one sample, sequenced in a study of T cells after yellow fever vaccination. TCRdb reprocessed the 5' RACE reads with MiXCR, giving one entry per CDR3 protein. Of 340,000 or so distinct CDR3 sequences listed, approximately 12% are singletons. Material: CD4+ T cells sorted from PBMCs, obtained 15 days after the yellow fever booster vaccination. These receptor sequences come from a man between 18 and 29 years old who received the YFV17D yellow fever vaccine.

V usage is TRBV23-1 and J usage is TRBJ2-4; D gene ambiguous. TRBV23-1 is placed among ORFs of uncertain function. The CDR3 loop spans 9 amino acids. Trimming pared 11 bases from V and 14 bases from J, leaving 13 bases between. This CDR3 reads CARRAAEYF. In nucleotides, the CDR3 is TGCGCCCGAAGGGCCGCGGAGTACTTC.

This clonotype was observed at least ten times. The rearrangement links TRBV9 to TRBJ1-3, with D possibly matching TRBD1 (5 bases). V was pared by 4 bases and J by 4 bases, with 12 bases between. The germline V gene has CDR1 SGDLS and CDR2 YYNGEE. There are 14 residues in the CDR3. The CDR3 loop is CASSPTVSGNTIYF. The CDR3, as DNA: TGTGCCAGCAGCCCGACAGTCTCAGGAAACACCATATATTTT.

The CDR3 DNA sequence: TGCAGTGCTAGATCGAGGGACAGGGACTACACCGGGGAGCTGTTTTTT. Protein: CSARSRDRDYTGELFF. V usage is TRBV20-1 and J usage is TRBJ2-2; 9 bases map to TRBD1. This CDR3 spans 16 amino acids. The germline V gene has CDR1 DFQATT and CDR2 SNEGSKA (reference sequence). After removal of 2 bases from V and 3 bases from J, the junction contained 7 bases not matched to a gene.

This clonotype came up many times. This rearrangement joins TRBV12-3 or TRBV12-4 to TRBJ2-5; 9 bases map to TRBD1. CDR3 length equals 14 residues. V lost 6 bases to trimming and J lost 4 bases; unmatched junction nucleotides: 6. This CDR3 is CASRSDRGVETQYF. Here the CDR3 DNA reads TGTGCCAGCAGGTCTGACAGGGGGGTAGAGACCCAGTACTTC.

This clonotype occurred a few times. The CDR3 DNA reads as TGTGCCAGCAGTCAGGGCCCCATTCAGTACTTC. Translating it yields CASSQGPIQYF. The V gene is TRBV6-6, the J gene TRBJ2-4; D is perhaps TRBD1 (5 bases). The length of the CDR3 is 11 residues. Germline CDR1 is MNHNY and CDR2 is SVGAGI (reference sequence). V lost 5 bases and J 9 bases, leaving 8 bases between the germline ends.

This clonotype was seen a handful of times. This sequence joins TRBV24-1 and TRBJ2-5, with TRBD1 identical over 8 bases. This CDR3 has 15 residues. The J segment lost 7 bases and the V segment lost 3 bases, leaving 9 bases of the junction unmatched. Germline assignment: CDR1 KGHDR and CDR2 SFDVKD. CDR3 region: CATSDTSDGQGTQYF. In DNA form, the CDR3 reads TGTGCCACCAGTGATACATCGGACGGACAGGGGACCCAGTACTTC.

The V and J genes are TRBV30 and TRBJ2-7; TRBD1 aligns across 7 bases. V was clipped by 2 bases and J by 6 bases; unmatched bases: 7. CDR1 is GTSNPN, CDR2 SVGIG, per germline (reference sequence). The CDR3 extends over 13 amino acids. CDR3 sequence reads: CAWSSATGTEQYF. The CDR3, as DNA: TGTGCCTGGAGTTCCGCGACAGGGACCGAGCAGTACTTC.

There are a few counts of this clonotype. The J gene is TRBJ1-3, the V gene TRBV20-1; D gene uncertain. The germline gives CDR1 DFQATT, CDR2 SNEGSKA (reference sequence). The CDR3 loop spans 13 amino acids. Trimming took 5 bases from V and 2 from J, leaving 10 bases between them. CDR3 DNA: TGCAGTGCTCTCATGAGACCTGGAAACACCATATATTTT. This translates into CSALMRPGNTIYF.

This clonotype appeared a few times. This chain joins TRBV6-2 or TRBV6-3 and TRBJ2-7; D could derive from TRBD1 or TRBD2 (5 bases each). V lost 6 bases and J 0 bases, leaving 12 bases between the germline ends. Looked up from germline, CDR1 is MNHEY and CDR2 is SVGEGT. CDR3 length: 14 residues. Here the CDR3 reads CASRGTESSYEQYF. CDR3 nucleotide sequence: TGTGCCAGCAGGGGGACGGAGAGCTCCTACGAGCAGTACTTC.

Only a few counts were recorded for this clonotype. This chain uses TRBV2 with TRBJ2-3; TRBD2 aligns across 10 bases. With 6 bases clipped from V and 3 bases from J, the junction kept 21 bases outside the gene matches. The CDR3 totals 20 residues. Germline CDR1 is SNHLY and CDR2 is FYNNEI. DNA for the CDR3: TGTGCCAGCAGCCACCCGATTAATAGACTAGCGGGTACGGGAACAGATACGCAGTATTTT. Its translation is CASSHPINRLAGTGTDTQYF.

There are a few counts of this clonotype. The chain employs TRBV20-1 and TRBJ1-2; 10 bases agree with TRBD1. CDR3 size: 13 residues. Per the germline V gene, CDR1 is DFQATT and CDR2 is SNEGSKA (reference sequence). After removal of 0 bases from V and 6 bases from J, the junction contained 1 base not matched to a gene. CDR3 DNA sequence: TGCAGTGCTAGAGATGGACAGGGGGATGGCTACACCTTC. This encodes CSARDGQGDGYTF.

There are many counts of this clonotype. The chain uses TRBV5-1 and TRBJ2-1; 7 nucleotides align to TRBD2. The CDR3 loop spans 15 amino acids. J gave up 7 bases and V 2 bases, and 9 bases lay outside the gene matches. CDR1 SGHRS and CDR2 YFSETQ come from the germline V gene. Written as DNA, the CDR3 is TGCGCCAGCAGCTTAGGTTCGGGAGGAGGAAATGAGCAGTTCTTC. As protein: CASSLGSGGGNEQFF.

This clonotype was detected many times. The V gene is TRBV9, the J gene TRBJ1-5; D might be TRBD1 (5 bases). Trimming pared 10 bases from V and 4 bases from J, leaving 12 bases between. Germline CDR1 SGDLS, CDR2 YYNGEE. The CDR3 runs 12 residues. This CDR3 reads CALTRTNQPQHF. The DNA of the CDR3 is TGTGCCCTAACCCGGACAAATCAGCCCCAGCATTTT.

In this sample, this clonotype turned up a few times. The chain recombines TRBV3-1 with TRBJ2-3; unclear D gene. The CDR3 is 17 residues long. Germline CDR1 reads LGHDT; CDR2 reads YNNKEL (reference sequence). Trimming stripped 1 base from V and 7 bases from J, with 21 bases between. CDR3 protein: CASSQGVGVWVQYTQYF. CDR3 sequence (DNA): TGTGCCAGCAGCCAAGGGGTTGGGGTTTGGGTTCAGTATACGCAGTATTTT.

The J gene is TRBJ2-7, the V gene TRBV4-2; possibly TRBD2 for D (5 bases). This CDR3 has 14 amino acids. Germline V CDR1 and CDR2: LGHNA, YNFKEQ. With 6 bases removed from V and 7 bases from J, the gap between germline ends came to 19 bases. In nucleotides, the CDR3 is TGTGCCAGCAGTTACGATACGTTTACTAGAGAGCAGTACTTC. Translated, it gives CASSYDTFTREQYF.

This clonotype occurred many times. The chain uses TRBV6-5 and TRBJ2-6; D may be TRBD1 or TRBD2 (6 bases each). Germline V gives CDR1 MNHEY, CDR2 SVGAGI. The length of the CDR3 is 17 residues. V shed 5 bases and J shed 0 bases, with 14 bases lying between them. This chain's CDR3 is CASSSRGPSSGANVLTF. In DNA form, the CDR3 reads TGTGCCAGCAGTAGCCGGGGGCCAAGCTCTGGGGCCAACGTCCTGACTTTC.

The genes are TRBV7-6 and TRBJ2-5; the D is unclear. Trimming removed 5 bases from V and 9 bases from J, with 16 bases in between. This CDR3 is 13 amino acids long. Germline values: CDR1 SGHVS, CDR2 FNYEAQ. This chain's CDR3 is CASSTHQRSAQYF. Written as DNA, the CDR3 is TGTGCCAGCAGCACCCACCAGAGATCGGCCCAGTACTTC.

This chain uses TRBV20-1 with TRBJ1-5, with 9 bases identical to TRBD1. Germline V lookup: CDR1 DFQATT, CDR2 SNEGSKA (reference sequence). The CDR3 consists of 14 residues. J lost 5 bases, V lost 1 base, and 3 bases had no gene match. The chain's CDR3 is CSARGWTGDQPQHF. The CDR3 region has the DNA TGCAGTGCTAGAGGTTGGACAGGGGATCAGCCCCAGCATTTT.

This sequence joins TRBV11-2 and TRBJ2-1; a possible D gene is TRBD2 (5 bases). CDR1 SGHAT and CDR2 FQNNGV come from the germline V gene. The germline V and J ends were trimmed by 1 base and 8 bases, with 12 bases remaining between them. CDR3 length equals 14 residues. CDR3 nucleotides: TGTGCCAGCAGCTTAGGGGGAGCCCTCGATGAGCAGTTCTTC. Its protein is CASSLGGALDEQFF.

This clonotype has more than one count but fewer than ten. The rearrangement joins TRBV27 to TRBJ2-5; D possibly corresponds to TRBD1 (5 bases). This CDR3 is 17 amino acids long. V lost 4 bases to trimming and J lost 3 bases, with 21 bases between them. CDR1 and CDR2 (germline): MNHEY, SMNVEV (reference sequence). The CDR3 DNA is TGTGCCAGCAGTTCCATCCACTGGGGCGGTGATGAAGAGACCCAGTACTTC. Protein sequence: CASSSIHWGGDEETQYF.

This chain links TRBV6-1 with TRBJ2-7; D tentatively fits TRBD1 or TRBD2 (5 bases each). Looked up from germline, CDR1 is MNHNS and CDR2 is SASEGT. The CDR3 sequence is 14 residues long. Trimming cost V 2 bases and J 5 bases, with 13 bases left between them. The DNA for the CDR3 is TGTGCCAGCAGTGAACAGGGAGAAAGCAACGAGCAGTACTTC. Encoded protein: CASSEQGESNEQYF.

V gene TRBV5-6 combines with J gene TRBJ1-1, with D possibly being TRBD1 (5 bases). This CDR3 has 14 residues. Germline V CDR1 and CDR2: SGHDT, YYEEEE. Trimming removed 4 bases from V and 0 bases from J, with 10 bases in between. CDR3 in amino acids: CASSRLQVNTEAFF. DNA of the CDR3: TGTGCCAGCAGCCGATTACAGGTGAACACTGAAGCTTTCTTT.